Listed below are T cell receptor beta chains from one sample, sequenced in a study of shared clonotypes between healthy human individuals. TCRdb keeps only in-frame clones here, not all; method: immunoSEQ multiplex PCR. The repertoire includes hundreds of thousands of clones, roughly 72% of them detected once, and 1.5% to 2% sits in the top ten. The sample taken for sequencing was memory CD4+ T cells sorted from blood. All receptors come from a woman in her thirties in good health. Both conserved end residues are part of each CDR3. D genes are given only for firm matches. Where a row states a size, it is once, few, many or the class of an expanded clone; other rows omit it.

TRBJ1-1 | NA | NA | TRBV5-1 | CASSLQGDRAFF | TGCGCCAGCAGCTTACAGGGTGACCGGGCTTTCTTT
TRBJ2-7 | few | NA | TRBV4-1 | CASSPGTGRDSYEQYF | TGCGCCAGCAGCCCTGGGACGGGGAGAGACTCCTACGAGCAGTACTTC
TRBJ2-7 | few | TRBD2 | TRBV28 | CASSPPASGRASSYEQYF | TGTGCCAGCAGTCCCCCGGCTAGCGGGAGGGCAAGCTCCTACGAGCAGTACTTC
TRBJ2-2 | NA | NA | TRBV5-1 | CASSLGLYENTGELFF | TGCGCCAGCAGCTTGGGTCTTTATGAGAACACCGGGGAGCTGTTTTTT
TRBJ2-7 | NA | TRBD2 | TRBV28 | CASSLNRGGRTTYEQYF | TGTGCCAGCAGCCTGAATCGGGGGGGGCGCACCACCTACGAGCAGTACTTC
TRBJ2-2 | few | NA | TRBV5-1 | CASSRRGSETGELFF | TGCGCCAGCAGTAGACGGGGGAGTGAGACCGGGGAGCTGTTTTTT
TRBJ1-1 | once | NA | TRBV13 | CASSSLGVTEAFF | TGTGCCAGCAGCTCACTTGGGGTCACTGAAGCTTTCTTT
TRBJ2-2 | many | NA | TRBV5-1 | CASSLGWTGELFF | TGCGCCAGCAGCTTGGGGTGGACCGGGGAGCTGTTTTTT
TRBJ2-7 | NA | NA | TRBV28 | CASSEAGDIVNEQYF | TGTGCCAGCAGTGAGGCCGGGGATATTGTCAACGAGCAGTACTTC
TRBJ2-1 | few | NA | TRBV28 | CASSPQEQGRREKQFF | TGTGCCAGCAGTCCCCAAGAGCAGGGGCGGCGGGAGAAGCAGTTCTTC
TRBJ2-7 | NA | NA | TRBV23-1 | CASSQSTGSGSYEQYF | TGCGCCAGCAGTCAATCGACCGGGAGTGGCTCCTACGAGCAGTACTTC
TRBJ1-2 | NA | TRBD1 | TRBV28 | CASSLFGTVYGYTF | TGTGCCAGCAGTTTATTCGGGACAGTATATGGCTACACCTTC
TRBJ2-7 | NA | NA | TRBV15 | CATSRERDPVLDPEQYF | TGTGCCACCAGCAGAGAACGGGATCCAGTCTTGGACCCCGAGCAGTACTTC
TRBJ2-5 | NA | TRBD2 | TRBV11-2 | CASSGTSGGTQYF | TGTGCCAGCAGCGGTACTAGCGGGGGGACCCAGTACTTC
TRBJ2-5 | NA | TRBD2 | TRBV28 | CASSPGLAIETQYF | TGTGCCAGCAGTCCGGGACTAGCGATAGAGACCCAGTACTTC
TRBJ2-1 | NA | NA | TRBV19 | CASSALSYNEQFF | TGTGCCAGTAGTGCGCTCTCCTACAATGAGCAGTTCTTC
TRBJ1-4 | NA | TRBD1 | TRBV6-6 | CASKGGQGREKLFF | TGTGCCAGCAAAGGGGGACAGGGGCGGGAAAAACTGTTTTTT
TRBJ1-2 | few | NA | TRBV11-2 | CASSLDRSNYGYTF | TGTGCCAGCAGCTTAGACAGAAGTAACTATGGCTACACCTTC
TRBJ2-7 | NA | TRBD2 | TRBV6-1 | CASRGTSGRIYEQYF | TGTGCCAGCCGAGGGACTAGCGGGAGAATCTACGAGCAGTACTTC
TRBJ1-3 | NA | NA | TRBV7-2 | CASSFQGSGNTIYF | TGTGCCAGCAGCTTTCAAGGATCTGGAAACACCATATATTTT
TRBJ2-7 | NA | NA | TRBV10-2 | CASLPLAGEQYF | TGCGCCAGCCTTCCTCTGGCGGGGGAGCAGTACTTC
TRBJ2-1 | NA | NA | TRBV7-7 | CASSPSLGNNEQFF | TGTGCCAGCAGCCCCTCGCTAGGAAACAATGAGCAGTTCTTC
TRBJ2-3 | NA | TRBD2 | TRBV11-2 | CASSPYTSGATDTQYF | TGTGCCAGCAGCCCGTACACTAGCGGGGCCACAGATACGCAGTATTTT
TRBJ2-2 | NA | NA | TRBV4-2 | CASSQDRRGREVIATGELFF | TGTGCCAGCAGCCAAGACCGGCGGGGCAGGGAGGTTATAGCGACCGGGGAGCTGTTTTTT
TRBJ2-5 | NA | NA | TRBV11-2 | CASSLDRETQYF | TGTGCCAGCAGCTTAGATCGAGAGACCCAGTACTTC
TRBJ1-2 | NA | NA | TRBV5-6 | CASSLEGLGPYGYTF | TGTGCCAGCAGCTTGGAGGGGTTGGGGCCCTATGGCTACACCTTC
TRBJ1-2 | NA | NA | TRBV2 | CASSEALGVGKNGYTF | TGTGCCAGCAGTGAAGCGTTAGGGGTTGGGAAGAATGGCTACACCTTC
TRBJ1-5 | few | TRBD1 | TRBV4-1 | CASSQEGQGESNQPQHF | TGCGCCAGCAGCCAAGAGGGACAGGGGGAGAGCAATCAGCCCCAGCATTTT
TRBJ2-1 | NA | NA | TRBV9 | CASSVGTLGYNEQFF | TGTGCCAGCAGCGTAGGGACTTTGGGGTACAATGAGCAGTTCTTC
TRBJ1-5 | NA | NA | TRBV6-5 | CASSYNSNSNQPQHF | TGTGCCAGCAGTTACAACAGTAATAGCAATCAGCCCCAGCATTTT
TRBJ2-7 | NA | TRBD1 | TRBV7-2 | CASSTGQGRREQYF | TGTGCCAGCAGCACAGGACAGGGGAGGAGGGAGCAGTACTTC
TRBJ1-5 | NA | NA | TRBV27 | CASSLRYPRQVQPQHF | TGTGCCAGCAGTTTACGGTATCCAAGACAGGTCCAGCCCCAGCATTTT
TRBJ2-3 | few | TRBD2 | TRBV29-1 | CSVEGTAGDSDTQYF | TGCAGCGTTGAAGGAACAGCGGGAGACTCTGATACGCAGTATTTT
TRBJ2-7 | NA | NA | TRBV27 | CASSSRGRRSYEQYF | TGTGCCAGCAGTTCCCGGGGACGGAGGAGCTACGAGCAGTACTTC
TRBJ2-3 | NA | NA | TRBV5-1 | CASSLAVSADTQYF | TGCGCCAGCAGCTTGGCCGTAAGCGCAGATACGCAGTATTTT
TRBJ2-3 | NA | NA | TRBV25-1 | CASSEGAPTDTQYF | TGTGCCAGCAGTGAAGGCGCCCCCACAGATACGCAGTATTTT